These T cell receptor beta chains were read from a single sample in a study of cytomegalovirus exposure and HLA in healthy donors. The repertoire was sequenced with immunoSEQ multiplex PCR; TCRdb's copy has only in-frame clones and lacks some. The sample has approximately 160,000 clones, around 80% seen once. Sequencing was done on a sample of PBMCs. The receptors derive from a woman in her twenties or thirties in good health and CMV-seropositive. Both conserved end residues are part of each CDR3. A D gene is named only where the DNA matches it firmly. Not all rows give a size; the values are once, few, many and, for expanded clones, a class.

TRBD2 . TRBJ2-3 TRBV5-6 TGCGCCAGCAGCTTGCCCCCGGGACTAGCGGGTTCTAGGTCAGATACGCAGTATTTT CASSLPPGLAGSRSDTQYF
. once TRBJ2-1 TRBV5-6 TGTGCCAGCAGCCTGACTCCTGAGGGAAATGAGCAGTTCTTC CASSLTPEGNEQFF
. few TRBJ1-1 TRBV5-4 TGTGCCAGCAGCGTACAACCGGGACAGAACACTGAAGCTTTCTTT CASSVQPGQNTEAFF
TRBD2 . TRBJ2-7 TRBV7-2 TGTGCCAGCAGCATAGCGGGAGTTGGGGACGAGCAGTACTTC CASSIAGVGDEQYF
. . TRBJ2-2 TRBV11-3 TGTGCCAGCAGCTTAGCTTTGAACACCGGGGAGCTGTTTTTT CASSLALNTGELFF
. . TRBJ1-2 TRBV4-2 TGTGCCAGCAGCCGCCTCGGACAAAGCGCCCGAATCTATGGCTACACCTTC CASSRLGQSARIYGYTF
TRBD2 . TRBJ2-2 TRBV5-1 TGCGCCAGCAGCTTGGTCGTTAGCGGGAGCGTAGCCGGGGAGCTGTTTTTT CASSLVVSGSVAGELFF
. . TRBJ2-5 TRBV25-1 TGTGCCAGCAGTGAACATGGCGGTAAAGAGACCCAGTACTTC CASSEHGGKETQYF
. . TRBJ2-1 TRBV5-8 TGTGCCAGCAGCCCCCAGGACAGCTTCGGTGGGTCTTCCTACAATGAGCAGTTCTTC CASSPQDSFGGSSYNEQFF
. few TRBJ2-3 TRBV5-1 TGCGCCAGCAGCTTGACCGGGACAGATACGCAGTATTTT CASSLTGTDTQYF
. . TRBJ1-2 TRBV27 TGTGCCAGCAGTGACAGGACTTTGGAGTATAACTATGGCTACACCTTC CASSDRTLEYNYGYTF